This T cell receptor beta chain emerged from a study of T cells expressing NK-cell markers. Study overall: HCMV serostatus: seven of eight sequenced donors positive, one negative. General study results and limits: A range of roughly 1.0-8% of CD8+ T cells consisted of dominant NKG2C+ clonotypes in 6 or 7 donors. In a handful of donors, dominant clonotypes made up 28.3-60.1% of CD3+CD56-NKG2C+ cells.

The CDR3 has 14 amino acids. Germline V gene data show CDR1 as SGHTA and CDR2 as FQGTGA. Regarding this clonotype: Its antigen remains unknown.

TCRdb reprocessed the 5' RACE reads and stores each CDR3 protein as one record, lacking DNA. Found here are fewer than 300,000 distinct CDR3 sequences; the top ten clones hold around 3.9%. Sequenced material: blood T cells: a sorted CD56 or NKG2C T cell subset, CD4+ or CD8+ T cells, or bulk PBMC T cells (not recorded which). The sequence came from a woman aged 18-70 years in good health. The J gene is TRBJ2-5, the V gene TRBV7-3; the D gene TCRdb calls, TRBD2, cannot be checked with no DNA. The CDR3 spells CASSPSGRKETQYF.